This TCR beta chain was retrieved from a study of blood T cell repertoires in COVID-19. The table came from immunoSEQ multiplex PCR; TCRdb's copy has only in-frame clones and leaves some out. Here the sample spans around 80,000 clones, over 75% being singletons. This TCR came from a human donor in a cohort sampled during active COVID-19. Sequenced input: peripheral blood.

In DNA form, the CDR3 reads TGTGCCAGCAGTTCTATCCAGGGACAGAACACTGAAGCTTTCTTT. Encoded protein: CASSSIQGQNTEAFF. The gene calls are TRBV7-2 and TRBJ1-1; D is perhaps TRBD1 (6 bases). The V gene lost 6 bases and the J gene lost 1 base, with 15 bases spanning the gap. The CDR3 has 15 amino acids. Germline-derived CDR1 and CDR2 are SGHTA and FQGNSA.